The 31 T cell receptor beta chains presented below share a single source sample, sequenced in a study of T cells in Graves' hyperthyroidism and ophthalmopathy. The CDR3 regions of TCR beta were amplified from RNA transcripts. First-round RT-PCR of the TCR CDR3 relied on the HTBI primer set. TCRdb fed the multiplex PCR reads into MiXCR, producing one record per CDR3 protein. The table includes 25,000 to 30,000 distinct CDR3 sequences, nearly 45% detected once. Sequencing was performed on blood. The receptor source for this set is a woman in her thirties with Graves' hyperthyroidism.

Turning to this clonotype: At one of its ends the junction is not consistent with the germline gene, which may arise from a read error. The CDR3 DNA follows: TGTGCCAGCAGCCAAGGGGGAGCTAATCCACCCCTCCGCTTT. Translated: CASSQGGANPPLRF. This chain joins TRBV4-2 and TRBJ1-6; no clear D. CDR1 is LGHNA, CDR2 YNFKEQ, per germline. The CDR3 is made up of 14 amino acids.

The genes are TRBV7-8 and TRBJ2-5; the D gene is possibly TRBD2 (6 bases). The CDR3 sequence is 17 residues long. Germline CDR1 reads SGHVS; CDR2 reads FQNEAQ. With 4 bases removed from V and 7 bases from J, the gap between germline ends came to 25 bases. As DNA, the CDR3 is TGTGCCAGCAGCTCTCCCCCCTTGGGCGGGGACCCAGGGACCCAGTACTTC. Amino acids: CASSSPPLGGDPGTQYF. Using reference TRBV7-8 and TRBJ2-5 for the parts outside the CDR3, the full variable domain is GAGVSQSPRYKVAKRGQDVALRCDPISGHVSLFWYQQALGQGPEFLTYFQNEAQLDKSGLPSDRFFAERPEGSVSTLKIQRTQQEDSAVYLCASSSPPLGGDPGTQYFGPGTRLLVL.

The V call is TRBV4-2, the J call TRBJ1-6, with D possibly matching TRBD1 (5 bases). The CDR3 has 15 residues. V was pared by 1 base and J by 3 bases, with 7 bases between. Per germline, CDR1 LGHNA and CDR2 YNFKEQ. CDR3 region: CASSQGRGYNSPLHF. The CDR3, as DNA: TGTGCCAGCAGCCAAGGGAGGGGCTATAATTCACCCCTCCACTTT.

This clonotype was seen ten or more times. V gene TRBV6-4 combines with J gene TRBJ2-1, with 9 bases lining up with TRBD2. J gave up 7 bases and V 7 bases, and 11 bases lay outside the gene matches. CDR1 MRHNA and CDR2 SNTAGT come from the germline V gene. The CDR3 is made up of 15 amino acids. In nucleotides, the CDR3 is TGTGCCAGCACCCGTGAAGCGGGAGGTAGGAATGAGCAGTTCTTC. Encoded protein: CASTREAGGRNEQFF.

This clonotype was seen a single time. The chain carries TRBV20-1 and TRBJ1-6; the D gene is possibly TRBD1 (5 bases). V lost 1 base and J lost 5, with 12 bases in between. The CDR3 is 15 residues long. Germline CDR1 reads DFQATT; CDR2 reads SNEGSKA (reference sequence). DNA of the CDR3: TGCAGTGCTAGAGGGGGGGGGTATGATAATTCACCCCTCCACTTT. Translated, it gives CSARGGGYDNSPLHF.

In the case of this clonotype: A read error is possible here, since a much larger clone lies one base away. The gene calls are TRBV7-9 and TRBJ1-5; TRBD1 might be the D (5 bases). This CDR3 region has 14 residues. V dropped 0 bases and J dropped 8 bases, with 11 bases sitting between them. CDR1 SEHNR and CDR2 FQNEAQ come from the germline V gene (reference sequence). The CDR3 reads CASSLAGDPEPQHF. DNA for the CDR3: TGTGCCAGCAGCTTAGCGGGGGACCCCGAGCCCCAGCATTTT.

V gene TRBV7-8 combines with J gene TRBJ2-7; no reliable D call. Between the trimmed V and J ends, which lost 1 base and 4 bases, there was a span of 8 bases. The V gene's germline CDR1 is SGHVS and CDR2 FQNEAQ. The CDR3 consists of 13 residues. CDR3 amino acids: CASSLGIPYEQYF. CDR3 nucleotide sequence: TGTGCCAGCAGCTTAGGGATTCCATACGAGCAGTACTTC.

J is TRBJ1-1 and V is TRBV27; perhaps TRBD1 as D (5 bases). The CDR3 runs to 15 residues. CDR1 MNHEY and CDR2 SMNVEV come from the germline V gene (reference sequence). Trimming cost V 5 bases and J 5 bases, with 18 bases left between them. The CDR3 bases are TGTGCCAGCAGTCCTTCGGGGGGATGGGGGACTGAAGCTTTCTTT. This gives the protein CASSPSGGWGTEAFF.

This clonotype was observed once. The conserved final phenylalanine or tryptophan is absent from the CDR3, which likely points to a read error. This chain uses TRBV20-1 with TRBJ2-1; TRBD1 matches 10 bases. J was trimmed by 0 bases and V by 3 bases; bases with no gene match: 8. The V gene's germline CDR1 is DFQATT and CDR2 SNEGSKA (reference sequence). This CDR3 spans 17 amino acids. CDR3 in amino acids: CSASRTGGKGSYNEQFL. Here the CDR3 DNA reads TGCAGTGCTAGCCGGACAGGGGGGAAGGGCTCCTACAATGAGCAGTTCTTA.

The genes are TRBV7-8 and TRBJ2-7, with 7 bases matching TRBD2. Germline-derived CDR1 and CDR2 are SGHVS and FQNEAQ. The CDR3 loop spans 16 amino acids. The J segment lost 3 bases and the V segment lost 5 bases, leaving 13 bases of the junction unmatched. CDR3: CASSIRREPPFYEQYF. CDR3 nucleotide sequence: TGTGCCAGCAGCATCCGGCGGGAGCCCCCCTTCTACGAGCAGTACTTC. Based on the CDR3 plus reference TRBV7-8 and TRBJ2-7, the full variable domain is GAGVSQSPRYKVAKRGQDVALRCDPISGHVSLFWYQQALGQGPEFLTYFQNEAQLDKSGLPSDRFFAERPEGSVSTLKIQRTQQEDSAVYLCASSIRREPPFYEQYFGPGTRLTVT.

As regards this clonotype: A much more abundant neighbour one base away suggests this may be a read error. The gene calls are TRBV4-1 and TRBJ2-2; weak D call: TRBD1 (7 bases). The germline V gene has CDR1 MGHRA and CDR2 YSYEKL. The CDR3 loop spans 15 amino acids. DNA of the CDR3: TGCGCCAGCAGCCCCCGGGACAGAAACACCGGGGGGCTGTTTTTT. It encodes CASSPRDRNTGGLFF.

This clonotype was counted many times. The chain couples TRBV28 to TRBJ2-3; 9 bases agree with TRBD1. The V gene end was trimmed by 5 bases and the J gene end by 6 bases; junction bases not matched to a gene: 9. Germline CDR1 is MDHEN and CDR2 is SYDVKM. The CDR3 extends over 15 amino acids. In nucleotides, the CDR3 is TGTGCCAGCAGTCGTGGGACAGGGTGGTTGGATACGCAGTATTTT. It is translated as CASSRGTGWLDTQYF. The variable domain in full, completed from reference TRBV28 and TRBJ2-3, reads DVKVTQSSRYLVKRTGEKVFLECVQDMDHENMFWYRQDPGLGLRLIYFSYDVKMKEKGDIPEGYSVSREKKERFSLILESASTNQTSMYLCASSRGTGWLDTQYFGPGTRLTVL.

A remark on this clonotype: A much larger clone differs by one base, so this may be a read error. The chain couples TRBV27 to TRBJ1-2, with TRBD1 identical over 7 bases. The CDR3 runs to 15 residues. Germline V lookup: CDR1 MNHEY, CDR2 SMNVEV (reference sequence). CDR3 coding DNA: TGTGCCAGCAGTTTTGTGGGACAGCTTAACTATGGCTACGCCTTC. Amino acids: CASSFVGQLNYGYAF.

The CDR3: CASSPRSGTYNEQFF. The CDR3 DNA sequence: TGTGCCAGCTCACCACGAAGCGGAACCTACAATGAGCAGTTCTTC. The chain combines TRBV18 with TRBJ2-1, with D possibly being TRBD2 (5 bases). The CDR3 is made up of 15 amino acids. CDR1 and CDR2 (germline): KGHSH, LQKENI. V was shortened by 1 base and J by 2 bases, with 9 bases between the two germline ends.

This clonotype was recorded at least ten times. V and J are TRBV11-2 and TRBJ1-4; D remains ambiguous. The germline gives CDR1 SGHAT, CDR2 FQNNGV. V was trimmed by 0 bases and J by 7 bases, leaving 6 bases between them. The CDR3 contains 13 residues. DNA for the CDR3: TGTGCCAGCAGCTTAGACGGAGCTGAAAAACTGTTTTTT. It encodes CASSLDGAEKLFF.

Many counts were recorded for this clonotype. The rearrangement links TRBV4-1 to TRBJ2-1, with TRBD2 matching over 10 bases. The V segment lost 0 bases and the J segment 8 bases; nucleotides outside the gene matches: 7. The CDR3 is 16 residues long. Germline V CDR1 and CDR2: MGHRA, YSYEKL. The CDR3 is CASSQDLASGSDEQFF. The CDR3 region has the DNA TGCGCCAGCAGCCAAGATTTGGCTAGCGGGAGTGATGAGCAGTTCTTC.

The table lists this clonotype with a count of one. One end of the junction does not line up with germline, which may come from a read error. This chain uses TRBV10-3 with TRBJ1-1, with D tentatively TRBD1 (5 bases). Germline V gene sequence: CDR1 ENHRY, CDR2 SYGVKD. This CDR3 comprises 15 residues. In DNA form, the CDR3 reads TGTGCTATCAGTGAAACCGGGACGGGGCACACTGAAGCTTTCTTT. Its protein product is CAISETGTGHTEAFF.

V and J are TRBV3-1 and TRBJ2-2, with a possible D match to TRBD2 (5 bases). V dropped 0 bases and J dropped 6 bases, with 8 bases sitting between them. The CDR3 covers 14 residues. The germline V gene encodes CDR1 LGHDT and CDR2 YNNKEL (reference sequence). CDR3 residues: CASSQELVPGELFF. CDR3 coding DNA: TGTGCCAGCAGCCAAGAACTAGTACCCGGGGAGCTGTTTTTT.

The table lists this clonotype with a count of one. A read error is likely, as this CDR3 ends without the conserved phenylalanine or tryptophan. The chain is built from TRBV5-8 and TRBJ2-1; D is ambiguous. This CDR3 is built from 13 residues. Germline loops: CDR1 SGHTS, CDR2 YDEGEE. The V end lost 6 bases, the J end lost 4 bases, and 11 bases lay between the germline ends. CDR3 in amino acids: CASTRPVYNEQFI. In nucleotides, the CDR3 is TGTGCCAGCACCCGGCCGGTGTACAATGAGCAGTTCATC.

In this sample, this clonotype turned up many times. This chain connects TRBV28 to TRBJ2-3; D gene ambiguous. Germline CDR1 is MDHEN and CDR2 is SYDVKM. CDR3 length: 13 residues. The V end was cut by 6 bases, the J end by 4 bases, with 11 bases between. CDR3 bases: TGTGCCAGCAGCAGATTTCGATCAGATACGCAGTATTTT. It yields the protein CASSRFRSDTQYF.

This clonotype has a count of ten or more. The V gene is TRBV19, the J gene TRBJ1-5; D might be TRBD1 (5 bases). With 3 bases removed from V and 5 bases from J, the gap between germline ends came to 11 bases. CDR1 LNHDA and CDR2 SQIVND come from the germline V gene (reference sequence). The CDR3 contains 14 residues. Here the CDR3 reads CASSMYQGHQPQHF. Written as DNA, the CDR3 is TGTGCCAGTAGTATGTACCAGGGCCATCAGCCCCAGCATTTT.

This clonotype was detected many times. The J gene is TRBJ2-7, the V gene TRBV5-4, with 8 bases lining up with TRBD1. CDR1 SGHNT and CDR2 YYREEE come from the germline V gene (reference sequence). The J segment lost 4 bases and the V segment lost 4 bases, leaving 10 bases of the junction unmatched. This CDR3 is built from 15 residues. This chain's CDR3 is CASSDGGQASYEQYF. CDR3 nucleotides: TGTGCCAGCAGCGATGGGGGACAGGCAAGTTACGAGCAGTACTTC.

The chain recombines TRBV24-1 with TRBJ1-2, with D tentatively TRBD1 (5 bases). The CDR3 is 13 residues long. CDR1 is KGHDR and CDR2 is SFDVKD in the germline V gene. Trimming took 4 bases from V and 8 from J, leaving 13 bases between them. The CDR3 spells CATSEVAGFGYTF. The CDR3 nucleotides are TGTGCCACCAGTGAAGTTGCAGGGTTCGGCTACACCTTC.

For the CDR3, the DNA is TGCAGCGTTGAGGGGACAGTGGCTGATACGCAGTATTTT. Protein: CSVEGTVADTQYF. The chain couples TRBV29-1 to TRBJ2-3; 7 bases fit TRBD1. The germline V gene has CDR1 SQVTM and CDR2 ANQGSEA. CDR3 size: 13 residues. The ends lost 3 bases at V and 6 bases at J; junction bases unmatched: 6.

Many counts were recorded for this clonotype. The CDR3 sequence is CAWSKGDAQYF. CDR3 nucleotides: TGTGCCTGGAGTAAGGGGGACGCACAGTACTTC. The gene calls are TRBV30 and TRBJ2-7, with D maybe TRBD1 (6 bases). Trimming removed 2 bases at V and 10 bases at J, with 12 bases between. There are 11 residues in the CDR3. Germline values: CDR1 GTSNPN, CDR2 SVGIG (reference sequence).

This rearrangement joins TRBV20-1 to TRBJ1-5; D gene unclear. V was clipped by 3 bases and J by 3 bases, with 12 bases between them. The CDR3 covers 14 residues. The germline gives CDR1 DFQATT, CDR2 SNEGSKA (reference sequence). The CDR3 DNA is TGCAGTGCTAGGGCTCTCCACTCCAATCAGCCCCAGCATTTT. Amino acids: CSARALHSNQPQHF.

The chain couples TRBV7-8 to TRBJ2-1, with 14 nucleotides matching TRBD2. Germline trimming cut 5 bases from V and 5 bases from J; bases unmatched to any gene: 5. CDR3 size: 16 residues. CDR1 is SGHVS, CDR2 FQNEAQ, per germline. The CDR3 sequence: CASSTGTSGRHNEQFF. In nucleotides, the CDR3 is TGTGCCAGCAGCACCGGGACTAGCGGGAGACACAATGAGCAGTTCTTC.

Concerning this clonotype: A much larger clone differs from this one at a single base, so this may be a read error. The chain combines TRBV12-5 with TRBJ2-7; D may be TRBD1 or TRBD2 (5 bases each). Germline V gene sequence: CDR1 LGHNT, CDR2 FRNRAP. The length of the CDR3 is 20 residues. The CDR3 here is CASGLVLPGTDVFLSYGQYF. The CDR3 DNA reads as TGTGCTAGTGGTTTGGTCTTGCCCGGGACGGACGTTTTTTTATCCTACGGGCAGTACTTC. The full variable domain, completed using reference TRBV12-5 and TRBJ2-7, is DARVTQTPRHKVTEMGQEVTMRCQPILGHNTVFWYRQTMMQGLELLAYFRNRAPLDDSGMPKDRFSAEMPDATLATLKIQPSEPRDSAVYFCASGLVLPGTDVFLSYGQYFGPGTRLTVT.

The chain carries TRBV10-3 and TRBJ1-1, with a tentative D call TRBD1 (6 bases). Looked up from germline, CDR1 is ENHRY and CDR2 is SYGVKD. The V and J ends lost 3 bases and 0 bases respectively, with 11 bases between them. This CDR3 region has 15 residues. CDR3 sequence: CAISDQGRMNTEAFF. CDR3 bases: TGTGCCATCAGTGATCAGGGGAGAATGAACACTGAAGCTTTCTTT.

This clonotype was seen ten or more times. This chain joins TRBV20-1 and TRBJ2-2; the D gene is possibly TRBD2 (7 bases). Trimming cost V 5 bases and J 0 bases, with 16 bases left between them. This CDR3 has 16 residues. Germline assignment: CDR1 DFQATT and CDR2 SNEGSKA (reference sequence). CDR3 sequence: CSAPNGGGSNTGELFF. The CDR3 nucleotides are TGCAGTGCTCCGAACGGCGGGGGCTCGAACACCGGGGAGCTGTTTTTT.

This clonotype is classed as medium-sized. The V and J genes are TRBV20-1 and TRBJ1-4; no clear D gene. The ends were cut back, 5 bases at V and 10 bases at J, with 11 bases in the middle. Germline CDR1 reads DFQATT; CDR2 reads SNEGSKA (reference sequence). This CDR3 spans 11 amino acids. The CDR3 bases are TGCAGTGCTCCTCTCGGCGGAAAACTGTTTTTT. As protein: CSAPLGGKLFF.